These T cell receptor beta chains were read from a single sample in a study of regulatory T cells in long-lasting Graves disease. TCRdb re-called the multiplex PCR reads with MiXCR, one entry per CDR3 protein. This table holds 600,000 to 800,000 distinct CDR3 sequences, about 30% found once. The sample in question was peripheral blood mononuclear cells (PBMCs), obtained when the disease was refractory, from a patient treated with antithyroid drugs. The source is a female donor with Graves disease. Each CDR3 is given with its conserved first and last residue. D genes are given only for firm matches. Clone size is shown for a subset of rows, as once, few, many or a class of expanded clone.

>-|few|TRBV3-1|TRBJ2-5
CASSQGRVWGRGPETQYF
TGTGCCAGCAGCCAGGGTCGGGTGTGGGGCCGAGGCCCAGAGACCCAGTACTTC
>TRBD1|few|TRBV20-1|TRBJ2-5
CSARKGTGGNLRGSSAQYF
TGCAGTGCTAGAAAGGGGACAGGAGGGAACTTACGGGGGAGCTCGGCCCAGTACTTC
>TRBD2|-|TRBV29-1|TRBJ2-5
CSVEDGVAGVETQYF
TGCAGCGTTGAAGATGGAGTCGCGGGGGTAGAGACCCAGTACTTC
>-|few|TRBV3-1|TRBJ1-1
CASSRRDKNTEAFF
TGTGCCAGCAGCCGCCGGGACAAGAACACTGAAGCTTTCTTT
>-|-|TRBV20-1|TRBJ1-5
CSAREDSFNQPQHF
TGCAGTGCTAGAGAGGACAGCTTTAATCAGCCCCAGCATTTT
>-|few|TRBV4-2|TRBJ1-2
CASSQDGIDGYTF
TGTGCCAGCAGCCAGGACGGAATAGATGGCTACACCTTC
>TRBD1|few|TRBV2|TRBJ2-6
CASGGQGGGGANVLTF
TGTGCCAGCGGAGGACAGGGGGGTGGTGGGGCCAACGTCCTGACTTTC
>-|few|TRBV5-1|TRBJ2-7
CASSLAGARGEQYF
TGCGCCAGCAGCTTGGCCGGGGCGCGGGGCGAGCAGTACTTC
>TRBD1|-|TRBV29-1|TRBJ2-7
CSVEMGPGGKDEQYF
TGCAGCGTTGAAATGGGGCCAGGGGGCAAAGACGAGCAGTACTTC
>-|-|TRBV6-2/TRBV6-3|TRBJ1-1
CASTYSAVNTEAFF
TGTGCCAGCACTTACTCAGCAGTGAACACTGAAGCTTTCTTT
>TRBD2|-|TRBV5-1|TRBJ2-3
CASSLARRAGVTQYF
TGCGCCAGCAGCTTGGCCAGGAGAGCGGGAGTAACGCAGTATTTT
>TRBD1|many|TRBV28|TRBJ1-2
CATKGQNYGYTF
TGTGCCACCAAGGGACAGAACTATGGCTACACCTTC
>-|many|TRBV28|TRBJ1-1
CASRSNRLSRNTEAFF
TGTGCCAGCAGGTCTAACAGGTTAAGTAGGAACACTGAAGCTTTCTTT
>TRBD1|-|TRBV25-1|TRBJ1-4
CASSEFVGQGEKLFF
TGTGCCAGCAGTGAATTCGTTGGACAGGGAGAAAAACTGTTTTTT
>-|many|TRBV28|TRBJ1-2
CASKDQAVNYGYTF
TGTGCCAGCAAGGATCAGGCCGTTAACTATGGCTACACCTTC
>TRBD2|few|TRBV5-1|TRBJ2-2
CASSWAPSGGNTGELFF
TGCGCCAGCAGCTGGGCGCCTAGCGGGGGAAACACCGGGGAGCTGTTTTTT
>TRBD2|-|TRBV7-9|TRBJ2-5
CASSLGAGVGQETQYF
TGTGCCAGCAGCTTAGGGGCGGGAGTGGGTCAAGAGACCCAGTACTTC
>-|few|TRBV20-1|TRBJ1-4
CSATYANEKLFF
TGCAGTGCTACCTATGCTAATGAAAAACTGTTTTTT
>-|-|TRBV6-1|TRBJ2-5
CASSNRDYQETQYF
TGTGCCAGCAGTAACCGGGACTACCAAGAGACCCAGTACTTC
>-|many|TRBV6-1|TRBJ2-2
CASSEGEVGTGELFF
TGTGCCAGCAGTGAAGGGGAGGTTGGGACCGGGGAGCTGTTTTTT
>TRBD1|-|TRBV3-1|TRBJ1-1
CASSPRTGRNGNEAFF
TGTGCCAGCAGCCCCCGGACAGGGAGGAATGGAAATGAAGCTTTCTTT
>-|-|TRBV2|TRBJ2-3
CASSYRTPGTDTQYF
TGTGCCAGCAGCTACAGGACCCCCGGCACAGATACGCAGTATTTT
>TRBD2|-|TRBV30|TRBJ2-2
CAWSGLATGELFF
TGTGCCTGGAGTGGACTAGCTACCGGGGAGCTGTTTTTT
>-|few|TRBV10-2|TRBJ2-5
CASGFEGTQYF
TGCGCCAGCGGGTTTGAGGGGACCCAGTACTTC
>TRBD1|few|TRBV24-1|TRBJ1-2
CATSSAGTGAVVYGYTF
TGTGCCACCTCAAGCGCCGGGACAGGGGCCGTCGTCTATGGCTACACCTTC
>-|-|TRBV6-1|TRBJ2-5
CASTTGDVTQYF
TGTGCCAGCACCACGGGGGACGTGACCCAGTACTTC
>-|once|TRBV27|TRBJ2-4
CASSGQENIQYF
TGTGCCAGCAGCGGACAAGAAAACATTCAGTACTTC